The 31 T cell receptor beta chains presented below share a single source sample, sequenced in a study of technical replicates of blood from a few donors (TCRdb year 2017). The method was the immunoSEQ multiplex PCR assay. TCRdb carries this immuneACCESS record with in-frame sequences only. Its versions omit some clonotypes, under half of them owing to an unresolved V gene in the studies checked, with the rest unexplained. In all, the sample holds some 70,000 clones, and less than 97% of those were seen once. About 0.25% of the sample belongs to the ten largest clones. The material sequenced was T cells isolated from PBMCs. The receptors were sampled from a human donor in good health.

In the case of this clone: Other DNA sequences in this sample translate to the same CDR3. V is TRBV30 and J is TRBJ1-1, with TRBD1 as a possible D gene (6 bases). The V gene's germline CDR1 is GTSNPN and CDR2 SVGIG (reference sequence). V lost 0 bases and J 5 bases, leaving 10 bases between the germline ends. The CDR3 contains 13 residues. CDR3 in amino acids: CAWSVSRGTEAFF. CDR3 DNA: TGTGCCTGGAGTGTAAGCAGGGGAACTGAAGCTTTCTTT.

The J gene is TRBJ2-7, the V gene TRBV6-5, with no clear D. The CDR3 is made up of 13 amino acids. Germline V gene lookup returns CDR1 MNHEY and CDR2 SVGAGI. With 2 bases removed from V and 4 bases from J, the gap between germline ends came to 9 bases. DNA for the CDR3: TGTGCCAGCAGTTACGACAAAAATTACGAGCAGTACTTC. The encoded protein is CASSYDKNYEQYF.

The chain joins TRBV9 to TRBJ2-5; 8 bases agree with TRBD1. The CDR3 has 14 residues. Germline V lookup: CDR1 SGDLS, CDR2 YYNGEE. V lost 2 bases to trimming and J lost 4 bases; unmatched junction nucleotides: 4. The CDR3 reads CASSVSGGRETQYF. The CDR3 nucleotides read TGTGCCAGCAGCGTCTCAGGGGGCCGAGAGACCCAGTACTTC.

The genes are TRBV6-5 and TRBJ1-2; D is uncertain. Deletions cut 8 bases from V and 3 bases from J, with 10 bases between. Germline CDR1 MNHEY, CDR2 SVGAGI. The CDR3 covers 12 residues. The CDR3 sequence is CASGSGHYGYTF. CDR3 DNA sequence: TGTGCCAGCGGATCGGGTCACTATGGCTACACCTTC.

The chain employs TRBV20-1 and TRBJ1-1; perhaps TRBD1 as D (5 bases). This CDR3 has 11 residues. V dropped 1 base and J dropped 6 bases, with 6 bases sitting between them. Germline lookup yields CDR1 DFQATT and CDR2 SNEGSKA (reference sequence). This CDR3 reads CSARGGPEAFF. CDR3 DNA sequence: TGCAGTGCTAGAGGGGGCCCTGAAGCTTTCTTT.

This clone was detected once. The chain combines TRBV7-8 with TRBJ1-2, with 8 bases aligning to TRBD1. Trimming removed 4 bases from V and 12 bases from J; junction bases left unmatched: 4. The germline CDR1 and CDR2 sequences are SGHVS and FQNEAQ. The CDR3 contains 11 residues. The CDR3 loop reads CASSSGQEDTF. The CDR3 nucleotides read TGTGCCAGCAGCTCGGGACAGGAGGACACCTTC.

The chain recombines TRBV6-1 with TRBJ2-7, with D possibly being TRBD2 (5 bases). This CDR3 spans 16 amino acids. V shed 0 bases and J shed 4 bases, with 16 bases lying between them. Per germline, CDR1 MNHNS and CDR2 SASEGT. CDR3 residues: CASSEAGKDGSYEQYF. The DNA for the CDR3 is TGTGCCAGCAGTGAAGCCGGGAAGGATGGATCGTACGAGCAGTACTTC.

This chain joins TRBV7-9 and TRBJ1-6; no clear D gene. Deletions cut 2 bases from V and 5 bases from J, with 7 bases between. Germline loops: CDR1 SEHNR, CDR2 FQNEAQ (reference sequence). The CDR3 is made up of 14 amino acids. The CDR3 sequence is CASSLSSHNSPLHF. The CDR3 nucleotides read TGTGCCAGCAGCTTAAGTAGTCATAATTCACCCCTCCACTTT. The variable domain in full, with the rest retrieved from reference TRBV7-9 and TRBJ1-6, is DTGVSQNPRHKITKRGQNVTFRCDPISEHNRLYWYRQTLGQGPEFLTYFQNEAQLEKSRLLSDRFSAERPKGSFSTLEIQRTEQGDSAMYLCASSLSSHNSPLHFGNGTRLTVT.

V and J are TRBV18 and TRBJ2-7, with D possibly TRBD1 on 5 matching bases. The CDR3 extends over 14 amino acids. Germline V gene lookup returns CDR1 KGHSH and CDR2 LQKENI. The ends were cut back, 3 bases at V and 4 bases at J, with 13 bases in the middle. CDR3 nucleotides: TGTGCCAGCTCACCGACCAAGACAGCTTACGAGCAGTACTTC. Translation: CASSPTKTAYEQYF.

This clone was seen a single time. J is TRBJ1-2 and V is TRBV27; perhaps TRBD1 as D (5 bases). Germline V CDR1 and CDR2: MNHEY, SMNVEV (reference sequence). The CDR3 consists of 11 residues. The V gene lost 6 bases and the J gene lost 7 bases, with 9 bases spanning the gap. The CDR3 protein is CASRRGGGYTF. Written as DNA, the CDR3 is TGTGCCAGCAGGCGGGGGGGTGGCTACACCTTC.

This chain uses TRBV12-5 with TRBJ1-4; D not certain. In germline, CDR1 is LGHNT, CDR2 FRNRAP. The CDR3 consists of 12 residues. The germline V and J ends were trimmed by 8 bases and 5 bases, with 9 bases remaining between them. The CDR3: CASSRENEKLFF. The CDR3 DNA reads as TGTGCTAGTTCCCGGGAGAATGAAAAACTGTTTTTT.

The gene calls are TRBV28 and TRBJ2-7; weak D call: TRBD2 (6 bases). This CDR3 contains 13 residues. The germline V gene encodes CDR1 MDHEN and CDR2 SYDVKM. V lost 1 base and J 7 bases, leaving 11 bases between the germline ends. The DNA of the CDR3 is TGTGCCAGCAGTTTATTGGGGGGAAAAGAGCAGTACTTC. Protein product: CASSLLGGKEQYF.

The V and J genes are TRBV6-4 and TRBJ2-1, with 7 bases identical to TRBD1. The CDR3 runs 13 residues. The V segment lost 8 bases and the J segment 3 bases; nucleotides outside the gene matches: 4. CDR1 and CDR2 (germline): MRHNA, SNTAGT. Here the CDR3 DNA reads TGTGCCAGCTCTCGGGACAGCTACAATGAGCAGTTCTTC. Amino acids: CASSRDSYNEQFF.

J is TRBJ2-7 and V is TRBV19; 7 bases agree with TRBD1. The CDR3 sequence is 12 residues long. Trimming cost V 8 bases and J 3 bases; bases outside gene matches: 4. Germline lookup yields CDR1 LNHDA and CDR2 SQIVND (reference sequence). CDR3 nucleotide sequence: TGTGCCAGTTCTCCAGGGGGCTACGAGCAGTACTTC. Its protein product is CASSPGGYEQYF.

This chain connects TRBV5-1 to TRBJ2-1, with a tentative D call TRBD1 (7 bases). The CDR3 has 16 amino acids. The germline gives CDR1 SGHRS, CDR2 YFSETQ. With 4 bases removed from V and 4 bases from J, the gap between germline ends came to 18 bases. The CDR3 loop reads CASSRGTDSLYNEQFF. CDR3 sequence (DNA): TGCGCCAGCAGCCGGGGGACAGACAGCTTATACAATGAGCAGTTCTTC.

The chain combines TRBV19 with TRBJ1-1; 8 bases map to TRBD1. The CDR3 runs to 19 residues. Per the germline V gene, CDR1 is LNHDA and CDR2 is SQIVND (reference sequence). After removal of 3 bases from V and 2 bases from J, the junction contained 17 bases not matched to a gene. The CDR3 loop reads CASSIFLGQGDTFNTEAFF. CDR3 DNA sequence: TGTGCCAGTAGTATTTTCCTAGGACAGGGAGACACCTTTAACACTGAAGCTTTCTTT.

This chain connects TRBV5-6 to TRBJ1-5; D not resolved. Germline V lookup: CDR1 SGHDT, CDR2 YYEEEE. V lost 1 base to trimming and J lost 4 bases, with 3 bases between them. This CDR3 is built from 12 residues. This CDR3 is CASSLLNQPQHF. In nucleotides, the CDR3 is TGTGCCAGCAGCTTGTTAAATCAGCCCCAGCATTTT.

This clone was observed a handful of times. The rearrangement uses TRBV2 and TRBJ1-2; D gene unclear. With 7 bases removed from V and 3 bases from J, the gap between germline ends came to 18 bases. The CDR3 has 15 residues. Germline V CDR1 and CDR2: SNHLY, FYNNEI. Here the CDR3 reads CASTREPIGYYGYTF. The CDR3 nucleotides are TGTGCCAGCACGAGGGAGCCGATCGGGTACTATGGCTACACCTTC.

The chain carries TRBV7-2 and TRBJ2-5; TRBD1 agrees at 7 bases. The CDR3 consists of 15 residues. CDR1 is SGHTA, CDR2 FQGNSA, per germline. Trimming removed 4 bases from V and 6 bases from J; junction bases left unmatched: 11. In nucleotides, the CDR3 is TGTGCCAGCAGCTACGGGACAGCCCCCTTTCAGACCCAGTACTTC. Residues: CASSYGTAPFQTQYF. The full variable domain, its missing parts supplied by reference TRBV7-2 and TRBJ2-5, is GAGVSQSPSNKVTEKGKDVELRCDPISGHTALYWYRQSLGQGLEFLIYFQGNSAPDKSGLPSDRFSAERTGGSVSTLTIQRTQQEDSAVYLCASSYGTAPFQTQYFGPGTRLLVL.

This clone was observed once. The chain employs TRBV18 and TRBJ2-1; a weak D match, TRBD1 (6 bases). The germline CDR1 and CDR2 sequences are KGHSH and LQKENI. V lost 3 bases, J lost 0 bases, and 12 bases lay in between. This CDR3 is built from 16 residues. CDR3 sequence reads: CASSPGSRGSYNEQFF. The CDR3 DNA is TGTGCCAGCTCACCGGGATCCAGGGGCTCCTACAATGAGCAGTTCTTC.

This clone was seen just once. The CDR3 sequence is CASSITGQGNIQYF. CDR3 nucleotide sequence: TGTGCCAGTAGTATAACCGGACAGGGCAACATTCAGTACTTC. The chain employs TRBV19 and TRBJ2-4; 8 bases are shared with TRBD1. This CDR3 is 14 amino acids long. Trimming cost V 2 bases and J 7 bases; bases outside gene matches: 4. Germline V lookup: CDR1 LNHDA, CDR2 SQIVND (reference sequence).

V is TRBV4-2 and J is TRBJ2-7; D perhaps matches TRBD1 (6 bases). Trimming shortened V by 7 bases and J by 6 bases, and 22 bases separated the two germline ends. The germline V gene encodes CDR1 LGHNA and CDR2 YNFKEQ. The CDR3 totals 15 residues. The CDR3 loop is CASTKFPGVSGEQYF. The CDR3 DNA follows: TGTGCCAGCACCAAATTCCCAGGGGTATCGGGCGAGCAGTACTTC.

This chain joins TRBV28 and TRBJ2-1; possibly TRBD2 for D (5 bases). This CDR3 contains 15 residues. CDR1 and CDR2 from the germline V gene are MDHEN and SYDVKM. V lost 3 bases to trimming and J lost 2 bases, with 11 bases between them. The CDR3 DNA is TGTGCCAGCAGTTTCCGGACTCGCCCCTACAATGAGCAGTTCTTC. Translating it yields CASSFRTRPYNEQFF.

The chain has TRBV6-5 and TRBJ1-2; unclear D gene. This CDR3 region has 14 residues. Germline V gene lookup returns CDR1 MNHEY and CDR2 SVGAGI. V dropped 7 bases and J dropped 4 bases, with 16 bases sitting between them. CDR3 nucleotide sequence: TGTGCCAGCACCCCCGGGAGGTTTTCCTATGGCTACACCTTC. It translates to CASTPGRFSYGYTF.

The rearrangement links TRBV6-1 to TRBJ2-7, with 9 bases matching TRBD1. With 11 bases clipped from V and 3 bases from J, the junction kept 11 bases outside the gene matches. The CDR3 has 14 residues. Germline values: CDR1 MNHNS, CDR2 SASEGT. The CDR3 region is CASLRGQGLYEQYF. CDR3 DNA: TGTGCCTCATTGCGGGGACAGGGTCTCTACGAGCAGTACTTC.

The chain carries TRBV25-1 and TRBJ1-2; D might be TRBD1 (6 bases). The length of the CDR3 is 14 residues. CDR1 and CDR2 from the germline V gene are MGHDK and SYGVNS. V gave up 2 bases and J gave up 6 bases, with 13 bases separating them. DNA for the CDR3: TGTGCCAGCAGTGAAGGACAGTTCAGGAATGGCTACACCTTC. As protein: CASSEGQFRNGYTF.

The V call is TRBV30, the J call TRBJ1-2; D possibly corresponds to TRBD1 (6 bases). The CDR3 has 13 residues. Germline V gives CDR1 GTSNPN, CDR2 SVGIG (reference sequence). The ends were cut back, 0 bases at V and 8 bases at J, with 13 bases in the middle. CDR3 sequence (DNA): TGTGCCTGGAGTGTATTGACAGGTTTAGGCTACACCTTC. Its protein product is CAWSVLTGLGYTF.

The gene calls are TRBV6-1 and TRBJ2-7, with 9 positions matching TRBD2. V gave up 2 bases and J gave up 0 bases; unmatched junction bases: 8. Germline loops: CDR1 MNHNS, CDR2 SASEGT. The CDR3 has 17 amino acids. The CDR3 reads CASSELAGQIHSYEQYF. The CDR3 DNA sequence: TGTGCCAGCAGTGAACTAGCGGGGCAAATTCACTCCTACGAGCAGTACTTC.

CDR3 in DNA: TGTGCCAGCTCACGAGCGACAGGGGCTCCAGAGACCCAGTACTTC. Translated, it gives CASSRATGAPETQYF. V usage is TRBV18 and J usage is TRBJ2-5, with 8 bases matching TRBD1. There are 15 residues in the CDR3. Per the germline V gene, CDR1 is KGHSH and CDR2 is LQKENI. V dropped 4 bases and J dropped 4; count of bases not matched to a gene: 8.

The gene calls are TRBV4-1 and TRBJ2-1; TRBD2 aligns across 16 bases. Germline assignment: CDR1 MGHRA and CDR2 YSYEKL. This CDR3 is built from 17 residues. The V segment lost 4 bases and the J segment 3 bases; nucleotides outside the gene matches: 3. The DNA of the CDR3 is TGCGCCAGCAGCCTGGGACTAGCGGGAGGGATCTACAATGAGCAGTTCTTC. Translation: CASSLGLAGGIYNEQFF.

This chain links TRBV9 with TRBJ1-5; 7 positions match TRBD1. Looked up from germline, CDR1 is SGDLS and CDR2 is YYNGEE. J gave up 7 bases and V 0 bases, and 7 bases lay outside the gene matches. CDR3 length: 15 amino acids. CDR3 DNA: TGTGCCAGCAGCGTAGAGGGGACAGCGAACCAGCCCCAGCATTTT. Its translation: CASSVEGTANQPQHF.